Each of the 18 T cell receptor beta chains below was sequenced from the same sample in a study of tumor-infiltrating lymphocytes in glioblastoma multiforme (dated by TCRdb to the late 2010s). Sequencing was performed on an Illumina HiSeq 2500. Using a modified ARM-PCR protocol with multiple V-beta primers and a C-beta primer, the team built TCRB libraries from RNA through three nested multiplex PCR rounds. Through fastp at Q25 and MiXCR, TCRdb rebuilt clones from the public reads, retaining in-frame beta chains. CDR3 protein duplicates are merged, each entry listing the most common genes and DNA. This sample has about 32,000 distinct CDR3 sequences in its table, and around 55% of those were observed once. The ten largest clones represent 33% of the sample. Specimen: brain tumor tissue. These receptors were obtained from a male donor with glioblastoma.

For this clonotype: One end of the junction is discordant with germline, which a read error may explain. CDR3 sequence reads: CASSQRGGIANIEAFF. The CDR3, as DNA: TGTGCCAGCAGCCAAAGGGGAGGCATAGCGAACATTGAAGCTTTCTTT. J is TRBJ1-1 and V is TRBV6-2 or TRBV6-3; D is possibly TRBD1 (5 bases). The CDR3 totals 16 residues. Germline values: CDR1 MNHEY, CDR2 SVGEGT.

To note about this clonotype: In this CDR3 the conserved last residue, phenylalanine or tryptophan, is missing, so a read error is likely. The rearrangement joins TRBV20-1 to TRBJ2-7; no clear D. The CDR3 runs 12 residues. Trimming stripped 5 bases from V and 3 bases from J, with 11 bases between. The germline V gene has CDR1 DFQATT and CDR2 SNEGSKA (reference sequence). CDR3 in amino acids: CSAAKLGYEQYS. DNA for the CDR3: TGCAGTGCTGCAAAATTGGGCTACGAGCAGTACTCC.

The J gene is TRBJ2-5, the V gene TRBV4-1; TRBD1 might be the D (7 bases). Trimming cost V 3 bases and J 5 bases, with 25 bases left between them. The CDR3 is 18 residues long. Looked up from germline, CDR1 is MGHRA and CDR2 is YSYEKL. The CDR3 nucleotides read TGCGCCAGCAGCCACACGTTGTGGAGGGTAGGGGGCCGGGAGACCCAGTACTTC. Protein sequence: CASSHTLWRVGGRETQYF.

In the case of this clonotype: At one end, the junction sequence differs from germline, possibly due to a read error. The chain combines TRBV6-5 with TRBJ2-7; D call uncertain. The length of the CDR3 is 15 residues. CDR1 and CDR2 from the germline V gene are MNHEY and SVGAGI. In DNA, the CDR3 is TGTGCCAGCGGTTACCCTTTACACCAACAACGCGAGCAGTACTTC. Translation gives CASGYPLHQQREQYF.

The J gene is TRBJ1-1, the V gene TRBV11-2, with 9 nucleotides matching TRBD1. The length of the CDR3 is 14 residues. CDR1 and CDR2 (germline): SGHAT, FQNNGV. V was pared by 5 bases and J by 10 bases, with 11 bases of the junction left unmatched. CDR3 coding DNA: TGTGCCAGCAGCAACACCGGGACAGGGAATAGAGCTTTCTTT. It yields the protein CASSNTGTGNRAFF.

CDR3: CSALAGERNEQYF. DNA of the CDR3: TGCAGTGCCCTAGCAGGGGAGCGGAACGAGCAGTACTTC. V and J are TRBV20-1 and TRBJ2-7, with a tentative D call TRBD1 (6 bases). CDR1 and CDR2 from the germline V gene are DFQATT and SNEGSKA (reference sequence). Between the trimmed V and J ends, which lost 6 bases and 5 bases, there was a span of 17 bases. The CDR3 consists of 13 residues.

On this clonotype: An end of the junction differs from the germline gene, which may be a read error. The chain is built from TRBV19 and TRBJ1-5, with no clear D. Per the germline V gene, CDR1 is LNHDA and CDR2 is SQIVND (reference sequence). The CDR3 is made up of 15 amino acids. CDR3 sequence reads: CASSVPGHSNQPHHF. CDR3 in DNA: TGTGCCAGTAGTGTGCCCGGTCATAGCAATCAGCCCCATCATTTT.

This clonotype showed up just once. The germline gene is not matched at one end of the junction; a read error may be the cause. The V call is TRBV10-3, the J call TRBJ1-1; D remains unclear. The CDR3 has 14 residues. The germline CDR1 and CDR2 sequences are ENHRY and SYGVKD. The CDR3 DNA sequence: TGTGCCATCAGTGAGTCTGGGGAGAGCACTGAAGCTGTCTTT. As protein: CAISESGESTEAVF.

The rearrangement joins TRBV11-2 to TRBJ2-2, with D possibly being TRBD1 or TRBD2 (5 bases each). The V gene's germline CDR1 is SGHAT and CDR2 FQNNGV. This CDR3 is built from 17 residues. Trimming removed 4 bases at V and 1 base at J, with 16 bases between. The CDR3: CASSSRVQGQNTGELFF. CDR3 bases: TGTGCCAGCAGCTCGAGGGTTCAGGGTCAGAACACCGGGGAGCTGTTTTTT.

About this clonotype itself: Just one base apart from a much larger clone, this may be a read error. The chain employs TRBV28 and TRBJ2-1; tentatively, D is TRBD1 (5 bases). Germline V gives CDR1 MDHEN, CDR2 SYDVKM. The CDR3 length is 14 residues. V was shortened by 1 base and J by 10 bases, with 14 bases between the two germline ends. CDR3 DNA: TGTGCCAGCAGTTTATCGTGGGGCTTTGGGGAGCAGTTCTTC. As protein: CASSLSWGFGEQFF. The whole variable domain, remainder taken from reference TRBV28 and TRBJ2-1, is DVKVTQSSRYLVKRTGEKVFLECVQDMDHENMFWYRQDPGLGLRLIYFSYDVKMKEKGDIPEGYSVSREKKERFSLILESASTNQTSMYLCASSLSWGFGEQFFGPGTRLTVL.

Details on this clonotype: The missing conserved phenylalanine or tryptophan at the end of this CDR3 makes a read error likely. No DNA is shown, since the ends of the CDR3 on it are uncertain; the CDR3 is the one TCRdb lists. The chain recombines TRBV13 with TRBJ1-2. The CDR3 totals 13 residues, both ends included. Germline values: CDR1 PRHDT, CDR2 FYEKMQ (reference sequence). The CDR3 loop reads CASSRNVNYGYAY.

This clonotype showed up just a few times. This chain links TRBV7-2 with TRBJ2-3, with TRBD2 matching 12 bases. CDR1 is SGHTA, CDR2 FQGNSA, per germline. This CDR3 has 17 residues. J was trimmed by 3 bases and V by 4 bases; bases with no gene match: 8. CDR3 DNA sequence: TGTGCCAGCAGCTATTTGACTAGCGGGAGTTATACAGATACGCAGTATTTT. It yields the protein CASSYLTSGSYTDTQYF. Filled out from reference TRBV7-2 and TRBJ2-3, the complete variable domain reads GAGVSQSPSNKVTEKGKDVELRCDPISGHTALYWYRQSLGQGLEFLIYFQGNSAPDKSGLPSDRFSAERTGGSVSTLTIQRTQQEDSAVYLCASSYLTSGSYTDTQYFGPGTRLTVL.

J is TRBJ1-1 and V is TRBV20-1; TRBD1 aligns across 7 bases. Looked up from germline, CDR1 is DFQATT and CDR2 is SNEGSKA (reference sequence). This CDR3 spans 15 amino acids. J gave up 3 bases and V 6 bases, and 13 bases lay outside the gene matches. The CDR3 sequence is CSARTVQGIDTEAFF. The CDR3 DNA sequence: TGCAGTGCCAGAACCGTACAGGGGATTGACACTGAAGCTTTCTTT.

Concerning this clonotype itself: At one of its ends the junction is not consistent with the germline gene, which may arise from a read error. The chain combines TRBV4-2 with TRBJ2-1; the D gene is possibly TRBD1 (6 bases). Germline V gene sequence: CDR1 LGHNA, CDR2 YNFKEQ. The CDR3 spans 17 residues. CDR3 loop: CASSQDSNRASSNEKFF. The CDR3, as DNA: TGTGCCAGCAGCCAAGATTCGAACAGGGCTTCGAGCAATGAGAAGTTCTTC.

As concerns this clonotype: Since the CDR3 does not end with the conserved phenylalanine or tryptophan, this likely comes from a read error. The CDR3 nucleotides are TGCGCCAGAAGCCAAGATCCGTCTGCTAGCGGGAATTACGAGCAGTACCTC. Translation: CARSQDPSASGNYEQYL. This chain connects TRBV4-1 to TRBJ2-7; TRBD2 agrees at 9 bases. Germline CDR1 is MGHRA and CDR2 is YSYEKL. This CDR3 region has 17 residues.

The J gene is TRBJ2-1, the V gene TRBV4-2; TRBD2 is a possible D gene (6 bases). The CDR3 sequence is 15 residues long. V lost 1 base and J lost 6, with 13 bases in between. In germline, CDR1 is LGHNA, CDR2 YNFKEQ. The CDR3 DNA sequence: TGTGCCAGCAGCCAAGGGGACTCCGCGGGCAATGAGCAGTTCTTC. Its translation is CASSQGDSAGNEQFF.

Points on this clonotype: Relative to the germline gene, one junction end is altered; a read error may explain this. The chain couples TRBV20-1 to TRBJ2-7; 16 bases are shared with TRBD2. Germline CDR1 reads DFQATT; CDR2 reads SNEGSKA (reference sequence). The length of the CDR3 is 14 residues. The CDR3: CSAREGLAGGEQYF. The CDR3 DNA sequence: TGCAGTGCTAGAGAGGGACTAGCGGGAGGGGAGCAGTATTTC.

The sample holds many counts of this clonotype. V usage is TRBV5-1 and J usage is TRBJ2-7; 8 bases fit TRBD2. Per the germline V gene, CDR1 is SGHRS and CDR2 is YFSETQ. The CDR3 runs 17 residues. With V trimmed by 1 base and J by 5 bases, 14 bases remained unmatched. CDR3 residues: CASSLSGRTGGLDEQYF. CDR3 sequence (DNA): TGCGCCAGCAGCTTGTCAGGGAGAACGGGAGGGTTGGACGAGCAGTACTTC.